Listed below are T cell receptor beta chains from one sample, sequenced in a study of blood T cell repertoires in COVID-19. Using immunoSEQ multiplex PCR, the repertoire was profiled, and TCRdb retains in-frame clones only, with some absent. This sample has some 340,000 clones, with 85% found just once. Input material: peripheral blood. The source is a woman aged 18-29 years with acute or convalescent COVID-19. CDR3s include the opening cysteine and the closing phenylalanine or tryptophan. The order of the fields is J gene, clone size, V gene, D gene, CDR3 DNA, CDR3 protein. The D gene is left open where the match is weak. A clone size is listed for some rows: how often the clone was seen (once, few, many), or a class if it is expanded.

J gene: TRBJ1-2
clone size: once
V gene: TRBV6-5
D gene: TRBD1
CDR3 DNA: TGTGCCCGAAACAGGGGGATCAGCTATGGCTACACCTTC
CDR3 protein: CARNRGISYGYTF

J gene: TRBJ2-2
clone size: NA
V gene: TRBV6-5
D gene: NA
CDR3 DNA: TGTGCCAGCAGTTTGCCCGGACTCCCGGCCGGGGAGCTGTTTTTT
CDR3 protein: CASSLPGLPAGELFF

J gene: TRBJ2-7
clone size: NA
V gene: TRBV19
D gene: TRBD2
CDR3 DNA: TGTGCCAGTAGTATCCCGGGGGGCGAGCAGTACTTC
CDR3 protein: CASSIPGGEQYF

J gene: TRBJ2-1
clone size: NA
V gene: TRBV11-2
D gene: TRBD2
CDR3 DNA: TGTGCCAGCAGCTTAGTTGGTTCAGCGGGGGGCTACAATGAGCAGTTCTTC
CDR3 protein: CASSLVGSAGGYNEQFF

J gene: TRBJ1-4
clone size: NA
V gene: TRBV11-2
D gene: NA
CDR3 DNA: TGTGCCAGCAGCACTAGCCAAATGGGGGCAACTAATGAAAAACTGTTTTTT
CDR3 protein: CASSTSQMGATNEKLFF

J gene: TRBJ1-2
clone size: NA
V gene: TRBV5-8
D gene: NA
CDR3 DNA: TGTGCCAGCAGCTTGTCCGGGGATGGCTACACCTTC
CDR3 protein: CASSLSGDGYTF

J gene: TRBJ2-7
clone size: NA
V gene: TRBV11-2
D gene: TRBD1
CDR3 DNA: TGTGCCAGCAGCTTAGGCCCGGGACAGCTGGGGACCGAGCAGTACTTC
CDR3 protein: CASSLGPGQLGTEQYF

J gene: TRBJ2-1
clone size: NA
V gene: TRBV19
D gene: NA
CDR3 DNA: TGTGCCAGTAGTCTCGAGGCAGGGGGGTATTATGAGCAGTTCTTC
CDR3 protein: CASSLEAGGYYEQFF

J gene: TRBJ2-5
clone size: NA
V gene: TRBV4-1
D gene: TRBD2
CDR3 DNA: TGCGCCAGCAGCCAATTCGGGGGGGTCGCTGCGAAGACCCAGTACTTC
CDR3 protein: CASSQFGGVAAKTQYF

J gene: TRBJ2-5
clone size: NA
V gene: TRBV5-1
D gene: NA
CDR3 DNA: TGCGCCAGCAGCATTGTCTTGACAGGTCCACAAGAGACCCAGTACTTC
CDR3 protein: CASSIVLTGPQETQYF

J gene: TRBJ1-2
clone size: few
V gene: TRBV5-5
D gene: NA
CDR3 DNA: TGTGCCAGCAGCCGAGACCTACAGAAGGACTATGGCTACACCTTC
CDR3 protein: CASSRDLQKDYGYTF

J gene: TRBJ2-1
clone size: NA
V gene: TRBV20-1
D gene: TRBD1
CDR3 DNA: TGCAGTCCAACGAGGGGGCATGAGCAGTTCTTC
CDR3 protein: CSPTRGHEQFF

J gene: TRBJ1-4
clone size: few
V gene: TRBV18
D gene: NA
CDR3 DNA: TGTGCCAGCTCACTCCAGGGTTCAACTAATGAAAAACTGTTTTTT
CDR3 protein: CASSLQGSTNEKLFF

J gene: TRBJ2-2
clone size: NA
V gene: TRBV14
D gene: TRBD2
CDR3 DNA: TGTGCCAGCAGCCTCGTCGGGCAGGGTGGTACTAGCGGGGGGCGCACCGGGGAGCTGTTTTTT
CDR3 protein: CASSLVGQGGTSGGRTGELFF

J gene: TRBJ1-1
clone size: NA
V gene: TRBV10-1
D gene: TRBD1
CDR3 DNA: TGCGCCAGCAGTCAGGGGGCTCTCACTGAAGCTTTCTTT
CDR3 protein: CASSQGALTEAFF

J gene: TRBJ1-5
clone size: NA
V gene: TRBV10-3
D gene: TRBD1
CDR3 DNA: TGTGCCACCCGGGGGGGGACAGGGGGTATTCAGCCCCAGCATTTT
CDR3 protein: CATRGGTGGIQPQHF

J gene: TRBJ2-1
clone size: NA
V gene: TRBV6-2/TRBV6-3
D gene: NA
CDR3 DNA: TGTGCCAGCAGTTACGTTATTAGCGGTTCGAATGAGCAGTTCTTC
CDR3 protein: CASSYVISGSNEQFF

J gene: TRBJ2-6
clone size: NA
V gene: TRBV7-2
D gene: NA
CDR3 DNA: TGTGCCAGCAGCTACACACAGGGTGCTGGGGCCAACGTCCTGACTTTC
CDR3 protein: CASSYTQGAGANVLTF

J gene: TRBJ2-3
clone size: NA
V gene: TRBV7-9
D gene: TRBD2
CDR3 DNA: TGTGCCAGCAGCTTAGATAGCACTAGCGGGGGGAGTACGCAGTATTTT
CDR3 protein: CASSLDSTSGGSTQYF

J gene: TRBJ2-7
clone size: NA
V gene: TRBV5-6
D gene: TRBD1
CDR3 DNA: TGTGCCAGCAGCTTGGTATTAGGGACAGGGACCTACGAGCAGTACTTC
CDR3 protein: CASSLVLGTGTYEQYF

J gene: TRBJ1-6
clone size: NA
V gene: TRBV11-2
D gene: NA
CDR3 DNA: TGTGCCAGCACAACAGGGCTAATGAAATCACCCCTCCACTTT
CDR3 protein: CASTTGLMKSPLHF

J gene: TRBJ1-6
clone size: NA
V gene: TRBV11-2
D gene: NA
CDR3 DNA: TGTGCCAGCAGCTTAGAGGGGGCCACAAGATCACCCCTCCACTTT
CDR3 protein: CASSLEGATRSPLHF

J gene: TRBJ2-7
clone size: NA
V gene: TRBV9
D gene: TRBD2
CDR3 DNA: TGTGCCAGCAGCGTAGCCGGGACTAGCGCTACCTACGAGCAGTACTTC
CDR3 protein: CASSVAGTSATYEQYF

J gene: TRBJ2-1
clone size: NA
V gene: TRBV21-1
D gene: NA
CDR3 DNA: TGTGCCAGCAGCAAAATCCGTTGGGGAGTCTGGCGCAATGAGCAGTTCTTC
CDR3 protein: CASSKIRWGVWRNEQFF

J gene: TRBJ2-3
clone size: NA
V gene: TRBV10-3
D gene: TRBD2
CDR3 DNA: TGTGCCATCAGTGTCCCATCAGCGGGGTTGACAGATACGCAGTATTTT
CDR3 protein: CAISVPSAGLTDTQYF

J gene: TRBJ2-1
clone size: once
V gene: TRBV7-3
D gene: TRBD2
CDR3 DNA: TGTGCCAGCAGCGCCCGATGGGGAGCGGGGGGTTGCGGGCAGTTCTTC
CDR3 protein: CASSARWGAGGCGQFF

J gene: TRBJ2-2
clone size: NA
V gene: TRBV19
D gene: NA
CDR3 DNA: TGTGCCAGTAGTAGGCGAGCAGGTCCCACCGGGGAGCTGTTTTTT
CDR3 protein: CASSRRAGPTGELFF

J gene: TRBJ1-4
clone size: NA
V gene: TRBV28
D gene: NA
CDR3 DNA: TGTGCCAGCAGTTTAGAGGGAAGCGGATATAATGAAAAACTGTTTTTT
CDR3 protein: CASSLEGSGYNEKLFF

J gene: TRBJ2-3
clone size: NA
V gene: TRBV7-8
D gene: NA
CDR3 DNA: TGTGCCAGCAGTCAATCCCCCATCGGAGATACGCAGTATTTT
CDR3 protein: CASSQSPIGDTQYF

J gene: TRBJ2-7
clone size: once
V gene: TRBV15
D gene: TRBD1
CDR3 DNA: TGTGCCACCAGCGAGGGGGCTAAGAAAGGCTACGAGCAGTACTTC
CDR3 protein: CATSEGAKKGYEQYF

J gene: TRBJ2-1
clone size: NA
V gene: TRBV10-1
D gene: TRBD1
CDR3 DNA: TGCGCCAGCAACCCGCGAGGGACAGATCCGTTATACAATGAGCAGTTCTTC
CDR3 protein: CASNPRGTDPLYNEQFF

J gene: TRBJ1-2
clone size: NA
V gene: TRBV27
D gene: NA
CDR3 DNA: TGTGCCAGCAGTTTATCCCAGGTGACTAACTATGGCTACACCTTC
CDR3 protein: CASSLSQVTNYGYTF

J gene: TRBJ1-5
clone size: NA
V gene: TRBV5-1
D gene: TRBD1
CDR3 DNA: TGCGCCAGCAGCTCAGGACAGGGAGATCAGCCCCAGCATTTT
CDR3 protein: CASSSGQGDQPQHF

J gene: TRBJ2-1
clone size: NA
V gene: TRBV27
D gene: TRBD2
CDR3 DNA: TGTGCCAGCAGTTTATTTACTAGCGGGAAGAATGAGCAGTTCTTC
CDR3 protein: CASSLFTSGKNEQFF

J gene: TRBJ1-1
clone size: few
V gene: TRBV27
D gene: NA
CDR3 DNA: TGTGCCAGCAGGCCCCTGGGGGGCACTGAAGCTTTCTTT
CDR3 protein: CASRPLGGTEAFF

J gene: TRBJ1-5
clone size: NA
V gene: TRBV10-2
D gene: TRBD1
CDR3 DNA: TGCGCCACCGAGGGACAGCCCGGGGGGCCCCAGCATTTT
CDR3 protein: CATEGQPGGPQHF

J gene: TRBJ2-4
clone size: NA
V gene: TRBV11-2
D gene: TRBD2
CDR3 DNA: TGTGCCAGCAGCTCGGGAGGGGACATTCAGTACTTC
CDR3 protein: CASSSGGDIQYF

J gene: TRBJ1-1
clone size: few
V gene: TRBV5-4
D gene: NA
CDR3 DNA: TGTGCCAGCAGCTTCCGGGACAAGAACACTGAAGCTTTCTTT
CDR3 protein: CASSFRDKNTEAFF

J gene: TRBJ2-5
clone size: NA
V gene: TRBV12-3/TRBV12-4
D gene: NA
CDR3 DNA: TGTGCCAGCAGTCGGACAGTCCAAGAGACCCAGTACTTC
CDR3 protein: CASSRTVQETQYF

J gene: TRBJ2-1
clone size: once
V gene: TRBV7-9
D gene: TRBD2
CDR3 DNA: TGTGCCAGCAGCTCCGACTCCCGCGGGAGCTCCTACAATGAGCAGTTCTTC
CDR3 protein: CASSSDSRGSSYNEQFF

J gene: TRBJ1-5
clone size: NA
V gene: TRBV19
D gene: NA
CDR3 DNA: TGTGCCAGCTCTGACAGTAGCAATCAGCCCCAGCATTTT
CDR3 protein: CASSDSSNQPQHF

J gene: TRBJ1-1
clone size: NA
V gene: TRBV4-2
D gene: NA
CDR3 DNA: TGTGCCAGCAGCCTTGTTGGAACTCCTGAGGCCACTGAAGCTTTCTTT
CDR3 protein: CASSLVGTPEATEAFF

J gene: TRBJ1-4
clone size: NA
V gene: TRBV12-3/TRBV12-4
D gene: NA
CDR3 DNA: TGTGCCAGCAGTTTATATGGCGAAAAACTGTTTTTT
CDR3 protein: CASSLYGEKLFF

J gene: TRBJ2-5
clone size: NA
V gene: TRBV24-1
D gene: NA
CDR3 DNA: TGTGCCACCAGTGATCCCCGGGTTGGCGGGGGCAGTGAGACCCAGTACTTC
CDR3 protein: CATSDPRVGGGSETQYF

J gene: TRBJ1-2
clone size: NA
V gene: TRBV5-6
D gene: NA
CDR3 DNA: TGTGCCAGCAGCTTGATGGCAGGGGCCGCCAATAACTATGGCTACACCTTC
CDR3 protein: CASSLMAGAANNYGYTF

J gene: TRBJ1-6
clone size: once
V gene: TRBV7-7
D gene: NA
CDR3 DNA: TGTGCCAGCAGCCTTGGGGCAAATTCACCCCTCCACTTT
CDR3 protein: CASSLGANSPLHF

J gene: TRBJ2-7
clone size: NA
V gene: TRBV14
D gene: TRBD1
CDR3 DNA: TGTGCCAGCAGCCAAGGTCGTTTGTCACCGGGACAGGGAATCTACGAGCAGTACTTC
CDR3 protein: CASSQGRLSPGQGIYEQYF

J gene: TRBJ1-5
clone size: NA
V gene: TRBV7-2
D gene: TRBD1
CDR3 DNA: TGTGCCAGCAGCTTAACCGGACAGGGGAATCAGCCCCAGCATTTT
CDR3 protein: CASSLTGQGNQPQHF

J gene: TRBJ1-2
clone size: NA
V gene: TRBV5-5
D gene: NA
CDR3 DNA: TGTGCCAGCAGCACCTACAGATATAACTATGGCTACACCTTC
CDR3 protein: CASSTYRYNYGYTF

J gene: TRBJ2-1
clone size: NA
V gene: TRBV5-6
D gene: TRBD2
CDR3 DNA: TGTGCCAGCAGCTTGTGGATGCGGGAGACCTACAATGAGCAGTTCTTC
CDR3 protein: CASSLWMRETYNEQFF

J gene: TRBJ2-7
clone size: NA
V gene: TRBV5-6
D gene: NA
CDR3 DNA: TGTGCCAGCAGCTCAGGGCTCGGGTGGGTCGAGCAGTACTTC
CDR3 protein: CASSSGLGWVEQYF

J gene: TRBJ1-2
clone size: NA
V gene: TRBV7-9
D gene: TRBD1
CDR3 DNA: TGTGCCAGCAGCTCAGGACAGGGTGGGGGTACTAACTATGGCTACACCTTC
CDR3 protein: CASSSGQGGGTNYGYTF